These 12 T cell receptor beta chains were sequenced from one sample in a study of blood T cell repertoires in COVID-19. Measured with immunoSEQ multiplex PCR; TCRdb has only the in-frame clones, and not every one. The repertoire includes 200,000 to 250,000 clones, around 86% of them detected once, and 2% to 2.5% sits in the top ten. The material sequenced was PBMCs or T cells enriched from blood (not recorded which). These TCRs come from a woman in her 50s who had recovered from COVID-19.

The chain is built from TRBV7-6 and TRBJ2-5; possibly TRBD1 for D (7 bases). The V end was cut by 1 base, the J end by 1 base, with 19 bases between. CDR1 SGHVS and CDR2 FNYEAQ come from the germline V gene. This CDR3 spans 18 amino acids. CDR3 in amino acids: CASSLGSRRGRSQETQYF. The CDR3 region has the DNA TGTGCCAGCAGCTTAGGCTCAAGGAGGGGGCGATCCCAAGAGACCCAGTACTTC.

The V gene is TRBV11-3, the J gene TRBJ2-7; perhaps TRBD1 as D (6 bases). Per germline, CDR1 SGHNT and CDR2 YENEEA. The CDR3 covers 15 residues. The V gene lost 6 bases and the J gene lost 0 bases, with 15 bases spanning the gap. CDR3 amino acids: CASSDTLTGSYEQYF. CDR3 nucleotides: TGTGCCAGCAGTGACACCCTGACAGGCTCCTACGAGCAGTACTTC. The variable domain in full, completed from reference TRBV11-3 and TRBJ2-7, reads EAGVVQSPRYKIIEKKQPVAFWCNPISGHNTLYWYLQNLGQGPELLIRYENEEAVDDSQLPKDRFSAERLKGVDSTLKIQPAELGDSAVYLCASSDTLTGSYEQYFGPGTRLTVT.

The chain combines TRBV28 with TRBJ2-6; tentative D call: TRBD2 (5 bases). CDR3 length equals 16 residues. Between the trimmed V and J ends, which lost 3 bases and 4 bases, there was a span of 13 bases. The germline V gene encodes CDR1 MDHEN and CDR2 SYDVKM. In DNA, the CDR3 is TGTGCCAGCAGTTTCCAGGACTTGCGGGGGGCCAACGTCCTGACTTTC. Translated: CASSFQDLRGANVLTF. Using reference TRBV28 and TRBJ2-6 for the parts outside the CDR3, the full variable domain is DVKVTQSSRYLVKRTGEKVFLECVQDMDHENMFWYRQDPGLGLRLIYFSYDVKMKEKGDIPEGYSVSREKKERFSLILESASTNQTSMYLCASSFQDLRGANVLTFGAGSRLTVL.

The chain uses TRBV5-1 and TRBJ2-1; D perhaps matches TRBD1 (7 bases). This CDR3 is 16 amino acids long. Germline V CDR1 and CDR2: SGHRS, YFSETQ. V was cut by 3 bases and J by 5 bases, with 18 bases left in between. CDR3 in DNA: TGCGCCAGCAGCTGGCCCGCGGGACAGCTAAACAATGAGCAGTTCTTC. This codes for CASSWPAGQLNNEQFF.

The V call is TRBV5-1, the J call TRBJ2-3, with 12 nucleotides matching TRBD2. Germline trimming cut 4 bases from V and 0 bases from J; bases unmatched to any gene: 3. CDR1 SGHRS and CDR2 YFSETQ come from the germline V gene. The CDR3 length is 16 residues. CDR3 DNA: TGCGCCAGCAGCGCGGGGACTAGCGGGAGCACAGATACGCAGTATTTT. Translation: CASSAGTSGSTDTQYF.

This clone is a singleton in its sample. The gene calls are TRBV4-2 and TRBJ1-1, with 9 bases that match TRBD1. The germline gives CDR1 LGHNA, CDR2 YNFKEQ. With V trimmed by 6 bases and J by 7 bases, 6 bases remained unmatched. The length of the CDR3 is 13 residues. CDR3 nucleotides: TGTGCCAGCAGACTAACAGGGGGCTTTGAAGCTTTCTTT. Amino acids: CASRLTGGFEAFF.

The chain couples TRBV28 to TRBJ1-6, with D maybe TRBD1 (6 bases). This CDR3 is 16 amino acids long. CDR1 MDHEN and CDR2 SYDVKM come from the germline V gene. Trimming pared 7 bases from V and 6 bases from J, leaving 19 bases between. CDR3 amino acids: CASTQGRGSGNSPLHF. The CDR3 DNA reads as TGTGCCAGCACCCAGGGGCGGGGGAGCGGTAATTCACCCCTCCACTTT.

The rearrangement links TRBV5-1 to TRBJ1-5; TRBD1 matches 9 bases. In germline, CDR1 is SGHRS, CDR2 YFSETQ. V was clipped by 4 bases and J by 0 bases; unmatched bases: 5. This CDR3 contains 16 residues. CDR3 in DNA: TGCGCCAGCAGCCCACAGGGGGCGAATAGCAATCAGCCCCAGCATTTT. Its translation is CASSPQGANSNQPQHF.

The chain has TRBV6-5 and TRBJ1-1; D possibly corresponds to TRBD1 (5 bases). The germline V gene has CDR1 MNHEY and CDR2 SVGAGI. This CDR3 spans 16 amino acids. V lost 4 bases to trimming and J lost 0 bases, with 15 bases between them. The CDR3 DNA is TGTGCCAGCAGTTTGGGACTCGGACGGCTGAACACTGAAGCTTTCTTT. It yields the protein CASSLGLGRLNTEAFF.

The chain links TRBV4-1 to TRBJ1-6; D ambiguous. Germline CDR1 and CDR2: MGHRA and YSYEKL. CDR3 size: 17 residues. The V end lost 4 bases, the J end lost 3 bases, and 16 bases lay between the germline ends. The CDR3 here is CASSRVRPGSYNSPLHF. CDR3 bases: TGCGCCAGCAGCCGAGTACGCCCGGGGAGCTATAATTCACCCCTCCACTTT.

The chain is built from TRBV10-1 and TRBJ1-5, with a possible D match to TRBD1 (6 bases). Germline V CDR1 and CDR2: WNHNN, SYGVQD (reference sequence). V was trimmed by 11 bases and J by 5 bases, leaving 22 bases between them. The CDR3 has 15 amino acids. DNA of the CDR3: TGCGCCGCCAGGGGTCCGGGAATGGTTCATCAGCCCCAGCATTTT. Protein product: CAARGPGMVHQPQHF.

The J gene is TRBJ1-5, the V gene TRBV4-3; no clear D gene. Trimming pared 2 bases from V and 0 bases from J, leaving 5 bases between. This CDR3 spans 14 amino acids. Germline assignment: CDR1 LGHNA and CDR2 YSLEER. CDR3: CASSQSRSNQPQHF. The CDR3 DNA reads TGCGCCAGCAGCCAAAGCCGTAGCAATCAGCCCCAGCATTTT.